These 29 T cell receptor beta chains came from one sample sequenced in a study of beta chain features in type 1 diabetes. Findings and limits, study-wide: When Type 1 diabetes patients were examined, their TCRB CDR3s proved moderately but significantly shorter in all four CD4+ subsets.

These receptors have no known antigen. TCRB transcripts that were expressed got sequenced, as all of the isolated RNA had been reverse transcribed. Sequencing used immunoSEQ multiplex PCR; TCRdb keeps in-frame clones, though not all of them. The sample contains approximately 170,000 clones, approximately 8% of which appear only once. What was sequenced was central memory CD4+ T cells from blood. These receptors all stem from a man aged 18-30 years with type 1 diabetes.

The chain is built from TRBV11-3 and TRBJ2-4; 7 nucleotides agree with TRBD1. This CDR3 has 16 residues. After removal of 5 bases from V and 1 base from J, the junction contained 8 bases not matched to a gene. Per germline, CDR1 SGHNT and CDR2 YENEEA. CDR3 in amino acids: CASSPQGGLAKNIQYF. In DNA form, the CDR3 reads TGTGCCAGCAGCCCACAAGGGGGCTTGGCCAAAAACATTCAGTACTTC. Combining the CDR3 with reference TRBV11-3 and TRBJ2-4 gives the whole variable domain EAGVVQSPRYKIIEKKQPVAFWCNPISGHNTLYWYLQNLGQGPELLIRYENEEAVDDSQLPKDRFSAERLKGVDSTLKIQPAELGDSAVYLCASSPQGGLAKNIQYFGAGTRLSVL.

This rearrangement joins TRBV6-4 to TRBJ2-3, with TRBD1 matching 7 bases. Trimming cost V 0 bases and J 3 bases; bases outside gene matches: 3. Germline V lookup: CDR1 MRHNA, CDR2 SNTAGT. This CDR3 is 15 amino acids long. CDR3 protein: CASSDSVRGTDTQYF. The DNA for the CDR3 is TGTGCCAGCAGTGACTCGGTCAGGGGGACAGATACGCAGTATTTT.

The rearrangement links TRBV27 to TRBJ2-1, with 12 bases identical to TRBD2. V lost 6 bases, J lost 4 bases, and 4 bases stayed unmatched. This CDR3 spans 15 amino acids. Germline-derived CDR1 and CDR2 are MNHEY and SMNVEV (reference sequence). The CDR3 DNA reads as TGTGCCAGCAGCGCGACTAGCGGGAGTTACAATGAGCAGTTCTTC. This sequence encodes CASSATSGSYNEQFF.

V is TRBV6-5 and J is TRBJ2-5, with D tentatively TRBD1 (6 bases). Per the germline V gene, CDR1 is MNHEY and CDR2 is SVGAGI. CDR3 length equals 15 residues. Trimming left V 0 bases short and J 4 bases short, with 12 bases between. DNA of the CDR3: TGTGCCAGCAGTTACTCCGGCAGGGGAAGAGAGACCCAGTACTTC. This encodes CASSYSGRGRETQYF.

This clone occurred a few times. V usage is TRBV4-1 and J usage is TRBJ2-1; 11 bases map to TRBD2. V trimming: 6 bases; J trimming: 7 bases; junction bases outside the gene matches: 8. The CDR3 spans 15 residues. Germline V gene data show CDR1 as MGHRA and CDR2 as YSYEKL. CDR3: CASRLGLAGKNEQFF. In DNA, the CDR3 is TGCGCCAGCAGACTCGGACTAGCGGGCAAAAATGAGCAGTTCTTC.

This clone was seen only a few times. This rearrangement joins TRBV15 to TRBJ2-3; 10 nucleotides agree with TRBD1. Germline loops: CDR1 LNHNV, CDR2 YYDKDF (reference sequence). The CDR3 spans 16 residues. V trimming: 0 bases; J trimming: 2 bases; junction bases outside the gene matches: 2. CDR3 region: CATSREGTGVTDTQYF. The CDR3 DNA reads TGTGCCACCAGCAGAGAAGGGACAGGGGTCACAGATACGCAGTATTTT. The full variable domain, completed using reference TRBV15 and TRBJ2-3, is DAMVIQNPRYQVTQFGKPVTLSCSQTLNHNVMYWYQQKSSQAPKLLFHYYDKDFNNEADTPDNFQSRRPNTSFCFLDIRSPGLGDTAMYLCATSREGTGVTDTQYFGPGTRLTVL.

The chain is built from TRBV11-2 and TRBJ2-4, with 7 bases that match TRBD2. Germline V lookup: CDR1 SGHAT, CDR2 FQNNGV. CDR3 size: 14 residues. V lost 5 bases to trimming and J lost 9 bases; unmatched junction nucleotides: 10. The CDR3 loop reads CASSNPNGGGIQYF. In DNA, the CDR3 is TGTGCCAGCAGCAACCCAAACGGCGGGGGCATTCAGTACTTC.

This clone was seen only a few times. The chain links TRBV28 to TRBJ2-6, with D possibly matching TRBD1 (7 bases). V was trimmed by 6 bases and J by 0 bases, leaving 18 bases between them. This CDR3 comprises 18 residues. Per the germline V gene, CDR1 is MDHEN and CDR2 is SYDVKM. Here the CDR3 reads CASSPRGQTYSGANVLTF. The CDR3 bases are TGTGCCAGCAGCCCGCGGGGACAGACTTACTCTGGGGCCAACGTCCTGACTTTC. The complete variable domain, with remaining parts taken from reference TRBV28 and TRBJ2-6, reads DVKVTQSSRYLVKRTGEKVFLECVQDMDHENMFWYRQDPGLGLRLIYFSYDVKMKEKGDIPEGYSVSREKKERFSLILESASTNQTSMYLCASSPRGQTYSGANVLTFGAGSRLTVL.

V and J are TRBV6-1 and TRBJ2-7; TRBD1 agrees at 9 bases. Germline CDR1 reads MNHNS; CDR2 reads SASEGT. The CDR3 has 15 amino acids. With V trimmed by 8 bases and J by 4 bases, 12 bases remained unmatched. The CDR3 DNA reads as TGTGCCAGCGGCCCGAGACCGGGACAGGGTTACGAGCAGTACTTC. Its translation: CASGPRPGQGYEQYF.

This clone was seen only a few times. V usage is TRBV29-1 and J usage is TRBJ2-1; 9 nucleotides match TRBD2. Unmatched junction bases numbered 7, after V lost 0 bases and J lost 4 bases. This CDR3 is 16 amino acids long. CDR1 and CDR2 from the germline V gene are SQVTM and ANQGSEA. CDR3 protein: CSVEDPGRGGYNEQFF. The CDR3, as DNA: TGCAGCGTTGAAGATCCGGGGCGGGGGGGTTACAATGAGCAGTTCTTC.

V usage is TRBV30 and J usage is TRBJ1-5; D is unclear. Germline values: CDR1 GTSNPN, CDR2 SVGIG (reference sequence). Between the trimmed V and J ends, which lost 8 bases and 5 bases, there was a span of 13 bases. CDR3 length: 12 amino acids. CDR3 bases: TGTGCCAGTAGTATCCGGGATCAGCCCCAGCATTTT. Residues: CASSIRDQPQHF.

The rearrangement joins TRBV6-6 to TRBJ1-5, with a weak D call TRBD1 (5 bases). Germline CDR1 reads MNHNY; CDR2 reads SVGAGI (reference sequence). This CDR3 contains 14 residues. The V end was cut by 6 bases, the J end by 4 bases, with 13 bases between. CDR3 in DNA: TGTGCCAGCAGCCCCGGACGGACAAATCAGCCCCAGCATTTT. This encodes CASSPGRTNQPQHF.

This clone has just a few counts. The chain links TRBV13 to TRBJ2-1; 10 positions match TRBD2. The trim removed 5 bases at V and 8 bases at J, leaving 6 bases unmatched. Germline values: CDR1 PRHDT, CDR2 FYEKMQ (reference sequence). The CDR3 totals 14 residues. CDR3 coding DNA: TGTGCCAGCAGCCGTCCCGGGACTAGCGATGAGCAGTTCTTC. Translation gives CASSRPGTSDEQFF.

This clone showed up just a few times. CDR3 bases: TGTGCCAGCAGTGAACACTCCGATCAGCCCCAGCATTTT. As protein: CASSEHSDQPQHF. The rearrangement joins TRBV6-1 to TRBJ1-5; D not certain. Between the trimmed V and J ends, which lost 2 bases and 5 bases, there was a span of 7 bases. Germline V lookup: CDR1 MNHNS, CDR2 SASEGT. CDR3 length: 13 amino acids.

The rearrangement joins TRBV5-4 to TRBJ2-5; 8 bases fit TRBD2. Looked up from germline, CDR1 is SGHNT and CDR2 is YYREEE (reference sequence). Trimming cost V 1 base and J 4 bases; bases outside gene matches: 6. The CDR3 runs 15 residues. CDR3 nucleotide sequence: TGTGCCAGCAGCTTGAAGATGGCGGGAGGAGAGACCCAGTACTTC. This codes for CASSLKMAGGETQYF.

This clone occurred a few times. V usage is TRBV4-2 and J usage is TRBJ2-3; 12 nucleotides match TRBD2. Germline CDR1 reads LGHNA; CDR2 reads YNFKEQ. With V trimmed by 2 bases and J by 6 bases, 3 bases remained unmatched. The CDR3 has 15 amino acids. This CDR3 is CASSQRLAGVDTQYF. The CDR3 nucleotides read TGTGCCAGCAGCCAACGACTAGCGGGAGTCGATACGCAGTATTTT.

This clone was counted many times. The genes are TRBV29-1 and TRBJ1-5; D is undetermined. The germline gives CDR1 SQVTM, CDR2 ANQGSEA. The V gene lost 4 bases and the J gene lost 0 bases, with 7 bases spanning the gap. CDR3 length: 13 residues. CDR3 sequence: CSVGLDSNQPQHF. The CDR3 coding sequence is TGCAGCGTTGGGCTTGATAGCAATCAGCCCCAGCATTTT.

This clone was counted a few times. The chain links TRBV7-2 to TRBJ1-1; TRBD1 is a possible D gene (5 bases). Germline CDR1 SGHTA, CDR2 FQGNSA. This CDR3 has 13 amino acids. CDR3 sequence: CAAGRDRNTEAFF. For the CDR3, the DNA is TGTGCAGCGGGTAGAGACAGGAACACTGAAGCTTTCTTT.

This clone was seen repeatedly, ten times or more. The CDR3 is CASSLGQRGTDTQYF. The CDR3 DNA is TGTGCCAGCAGCTTAGGCCAGCGGGGCACAGATACGCAGTATTTT. The genes are TRBV7-9 and TRBJ2-3; D perhaps matches TRBD2 (6 bases). Trimming shortened V by 1 base and J by 1 base, and 9 bases separated the two germline ends. The CDR3 contains 15 residues. CDR1 and CDR2 (germline): SEHNR, FQNEAQ (reference sequence).

This chain links TRBV28 with TRBJ1-2, with no clear D. The germline gives CDR1 MDHEN, CDR2 SYDVKM. Trimming shortened V by 3 bases and J by 4 bases, and 12 bases separated the two germline ends. This CDR3 comprises 14 residues. The CDR3 protein is CASSLVSGIYGYTF. The CDR3 DNA sequence: TGTGCCAGCAGTTTGGTCTCGGGGATCTATGGCTACACCTTC.

This rearrangement joins TRBV6-5 to TRBJ1-2, with a weak D call TRBD1 (5 bases). The CDR3 runs to 15 residues. Deletions cut 7 bases from V and 0 bases from J, with 15 bases between. Germline V lookup: CDR1 MNHEY, CDR2 SVGAGI. The CDR3 DNA sequence: TGTGCCAGCAACCCGACAGTGTTAGCTAACTATGGCTACACCTTC. Amino acid sequence: CASNPTVLANYGYTF.

V usage is TRBV19 and J usage is TRBJ2-4; D gene unclear. Germline assignment: CDR1 LNHDA and CDR2 SQIVND (reference sequence). This CDR3 spans 15 amino acids. Trimming took 4 bases from V and 0 from J, leaving 10 bases between them. The CDR3 nucleotides are TGTGCCAGTAGTACCCCCAAAATAGCCAAAAACATTCAGTACTTC. Its protein product is CASSTPKIAKNIQYF. The entire variable domain, with the rest obtained from reference TRBV19 and TRBJ2-4, is as follows: DGGITQSPKYLFRKEGQNVTLSCEQNLNHDAMYWYRQDPGQGLRLIYYSQIVNDFQKGDIAEGYSVSREKKESFPLTVTSAQKNPTAFYLCASSTPKIAKNIQYFGAGTRLSVL.

V gene TRBV4-1 combines with J gene TRBJ1-3; D ambiguous. There are 14 residues in the CDR3. Germline V CDR1 and CDR2: MGHRA, YSYEKL. Trimming removed 1 base from V and 9 bases from J, with 13 bases in between. CDR3 region: CASSQGESLGTIYF. CDR3 nucleotide sequence: TGCGCCAGCAGCCAAGGGGAGAGCTTGGGCACCATATATTTT.

This clone has just a few counts. The chain couples TRBV6-6 to TRBJ1-1; 8 nucleotides line up with TRBD1. Per the germline V gene, CDR1 is MNHNY and CDR2 is SVGAGI (reference sequence). Trimming at V came to 5 bases and at J to 4 bases, leaving 9 bases not matched to a gene. This CDR3 contains 15 residues. CDR3 loop: CASSNQGAMGTEAFF. The CDR3 nucleotides read TGTGCCAGCAGTAACCAGGGGGCCATGGGCACTGAAGCTTTCTTT.

This clone was counted a few times. This chain joins TRBV6-5 and TRBJ2-7; D may be TRBD2 (6 bases). Per the germline V gene, CDR1 is MNHEY and CDR2 is SVGAGI. The CDR3 has 15 residues. The germline V and J ends were trimmed by 2 bases and 6 bases, with 17 bases remaining between them. The CDR3 DNA sequence: TGTGCCAGCAGTTACGTCGGTGAGAGGGACTCCGAGCAGTACTTC. Its protein product is CASSYVGERDSEQYF.

A few counts support this clone. The gene calls are TRBV5-1 and TRBJ2-7; D not resolved. The germline CDR1 and CDR2 sequences are SGHRS and YFSETQ. Trimming removed 4 bases at V and 0 bases at J, with 8 bases between. The CDR3 spans 13 residues. The CDR3 bases are TGCGCCAGCAGCGAACAGAGCTCCTACGAGCAGTACTTC. It translates to CASSEQSSYEQYF.

This clone has more than one count but fewer than ten. The chain carries TRBV18 and TRBJ1-1, with 10 bases matching TRBD1. With V trimmed by 5 bases and J by 6 bases, 9 bases remained unmatched. Per germline, CDR1 KGHSH and CDR2 LQKENI. The CDR3 contains 15 residues. The CDR3 here is CASSATGQGFAEAFF. The CDR3 DNA follows: TGTGCCAGCTCAGCGACGGGACAGGGGTTCGCTGAAGCTTTCTTT.

This clone was detected only a few times. The chain combines TRBV2 with TRBJ2-1; no firm D call. There are 11 residues in the CDR3. From germline, CDR1 is SNHLY and CDR2 FYNNEI. V gave up 11 bases and J gave up 4 bases, with 9 bases separating them. The CDR3 loop is CAGRRYNEQFF. The CDR3 nucleotides read TGTGCCGGGCGACGGTACAATGAGCAGTTCTTC. Drawing the rest from reference TRBV2 and TRBJ2-1, the complete variable domain is EPEVTQTPSHQVTQMGQEVILRCVPISNHLYFYWYRQILGQKVEFLVSFYNNEISEKSEIFDDQFSVERPDGSNFTLKIRSTKLEDSAMYFCAGRRYNEQFFGPGTRLTVL.

This clone has more than one count but fewer than ten. The rearrangement links TRBV9 to TRBJ2-5; 9 nucleotides align to TRBD2. V trimming: 0 bases; J trimming: 5 bases; junction bases outside the gene matches: 5. This CDR3 spans 15 amino acids. Germline V gives CDR1 SGDLS, CDR2 YYNGEE. The CDR3 nucleotides read TGTGCCAGCAGCGTAGGGGTAGCGGGAGCGGAGACCCAGTACTTC. Encoded protein: CASSVGVAGAETQYF.